This is a list of T cell receptor beta chains from one sample in a study of OX40 agonist ivuxolimab in advanced cancers. The table came from immunoSEQ multiplex PCR; TCRdb's copy has only in-frame clones and leaves some out. The data contain 45,000 to 65,000 clones, 85% to 90% of them singletons. This sample comprised CD4+ or CD8+ T cells sorted from blood, obtained in a trial of the OX40 agonist ivuxolimab. Receptors were obtained from an adult with an advanced solid tumor such as melanoma, head and neck, liver or kidney cancer. Both conserved end residues are part of each CDR3. The D gene is left open where the match is weak. Clone size is not always given. Where it is, it says once, few, many or a class for expanded clones.

d_gene: NA
j_gene: TRBJ1-6
abundance: NA
v_gene: TRBV4-2
CDR3nt: TGTGCCAGCAGCCAAGAAGGTAGCGGCACTAATTCACCCCTCCACTTT
CDR3aa: CASSQEGSGTNSPLHF

d_gene: NA
j_gene: TRBJ1-2
abundance: NA
v_gene: TRBV29-1
CDR3nt: TGCAGCGTTGACCAGTATGGCTACACCTTC
CDR3aa: CSVDQYGYTF

d_gene: TRBD1
j_gene: TRBJ1-1
abundance: NA
v_gene: TRBV6-5
CDR3nt: TGTGCCAGCAGCAGAACAGGGGGCACTGAAGCTTTCTTT
CDR3aa: CASSRTGGTEAFF

d_gene: NA
j_gene: TRBJ2-1
abundance: NA
v_gene: TRBV15
CDR3nt: TGTGCCACCAGCCTATGGGACGAGCAGTTCTTC
CDR3aa: CATSLWDEQFF

d_gene: NA
j_gene: TRBJ1-6
abundance: few
v_gene: TRBV19
CDR3nt: TGTGCCAGTAGTATCACTAATTCACCCCTCCACTTT
CDR3aa: CASSITNSPLHF

d_gene: TRBD1
j_gene: TRBJ1-2
abundance: NA
v_gene: TRBV19
CDR3nt: TGTGCCAGTAGTGAACAGGGGTGGGGCTACACCTTC
CDR3aa: CASSEQGWGYTF

d_gene: NA
j_gene: TRBJ1-5
abundance: NA
v_gene: TRBV6-1
CDR3nt: TGTGCCAGCACCCCGACAAGGAGCAATCAGCCCCAGCATTTT
CDR3aa: CASTPTRSNQPQHF

d_gene: NA
j_gene: TRBJ1-3
abundance: once
v_gene: TRBV21-1
CDR3nt: TGTGCCAGCAGCAAACAGGAGGCCTCTGGAAACACCATATATTTT
CDR3aa: CASSKQEASGNTIYF

d_gene: TRBD1
j_gene: TRBJ2-3
abundance: NA
v_gene: TRBV2
CDR3nt: TGTGCCAGCAGTGGGGACAGGGGGCGCGCAGATACGCAGTATTTT
CDR3aa: CASSGDRGRADTQYF

d_gene: TRBD2
j_gene: TRBJ2-3
abundance: NA
v_gene: TRBV7-3
CDR3nt: TGTGCCAGCAGCTCCCTACTCCGAACAGCGGGGCAGGCGGATACGCAGTATTTT
CDR3aa: CASSSLLRTAGQADTQYF

d_gene: NA
j_gene: TRBJ2-7
abundance: once
v_gene: TRBV2
CDR3nt: TGTGCCAGCGCAGGAAACTACGAGCAGTACTTC
CDR3aa: CASAGNYEQYF

d_gene: TRBD1
j_gene: TRBJ1-2
abundance: NA
v_gene: TRBV6-5
CDR3nt: TGTGCCAGCAGTTACTTCCGGGACAGCAAGGATGGCTACACCTTC
CDR3aa: CASSYFRDSKDGYTF

d_gene: NA
j_gene: TRBJ2-7
abundance: NA
v_gene: TRBV6-5
CDR3nt: TGTGCCAGCAGTGCGACAGTTCTCCAGTACTTC
CDR3aa: CASSATVLQYF

d_gene: NA
j_gene: TRBJ2-6
abundance: NA
v_gene: TRBV5-5
CDR3nt: TGTGCCAGCAGCTTGGGTAGCCCGTTCTCTGGGGCCAACGTCCTGACTTTC
CDR3aa: CASSLGSPFSGANVLTF

d_gene: TRBD2
j_gene: TRBJ2-3
abundance: NA
v_gene: TRBV11-3
CDR3nt: TGTGCCAGCTCCCGGGGGGGCGGGGCCACTGATACGCAGTATTTT
CDR3aa: CASSRGGGATDTQYF

d_gene: TRBD1
j_gene: TRBJ1-6
abundance: NA
v_gene: TRBV19
CDR3nt: TGTGCCAGTAGCAGACAGGGTGACTATAATTCACCCCTCCACTTT
CDR3aa: CASSRQGDYNSPLHF

d_gene: NA
j_gene: TRBJ2-3
abundance: NA
v_gene: TRBV11-2
CDR3nt: TGTGCCAGCAGCTTCAGTTCGGGCACAGATACGCAGTATTTT
CDR3aa: CASSFSSGTDTQYF

d_gene: NA
j_gene: TRBJ2-3
abundance: NA
v_gene: TRBV4-2
CDR3nt: TGTGCCAGCAGCCAAGATACGAACCGGATTAGCACAGATACGCAGTATTTT
CDR3aa: CASSQDTNRISTDTQYF

d_gene: TRBD2
j_gene: TRBJ2-2
abundance: NA
v_gene: TRBV28
CDR3nt: TGTGCCAGCAGTTTATTTAGGGCTAGCGGGAGGCCCGGGGAGCTGTTTTTT
CDR3aa: CASSLFRASGRPGELFF

d_gene: NA
j_gene: TRBJ2-5
abundance: NA
v_gene: TRBV5-1
CDR3nt: TGCGCCAGCAGCCCGCAGGGTTTGAGTCCACAAGAGACCCAGTACTTC
CDR3aa: CASSPQGLSPQETQYF

d_gene: TRBD1
j_gene: TRBJ2-7
abundance: NA
v_gene: TRBV28
CDR3nt: TGTGCCAGCAGTTCACCCCGGACAGGCGGTTATTCCTACGAGCAGTACTTC
CDR3aa: CASSSPRTGGYSYEQYF

d_gene: TRBD1
j_gene: TRBJ1-5
abundance: NA
v_gene: TRBV11-2
CDR3nt: TGTGCCAGCAGCTTAACAGGGGGGAATCAGCCCCAGCATTTT
CDR3aa: CASSLTGGNQPQHF

d_gene: NA
j_gene: TRBJ1-3
abundance: NA
v_gene: TRBV10-1
CDR3nt: TGCGCCAGCAGCGCCGACAGCTCTGGAAACACCATATATTTT
CDR3aa: CASSADSSGNTIYF

d_gene: NA
j_gene: TRBJ2-7
abundance: few
v_gene: TRBV7-2
CDR3nt: TGTGCCAGCGGAATTTTCAGGACGAGCTACGAGCAGTACTTC
CDR3aa: CASGIFRTSYEQYF

d_gene: TRBD1
j_gene: TRBJ1-1
abundance: NA
v_gene: TRBV5-6
CDR3nt: TGTGCCAGCAGCTACAGGGGTTTGGGGCCCACTGAAGCTTTCTTT
CDR3aa: CASSYRGLGPTEAFF

d_gene: NA
j_gene: TRBJ2-1
abundance: NA
v_gene: TRBV5-1
CDR3nt: TGCGCCAGCAGCTTGGCCCCAGGGGTCTCCTACAATGAGCAGTTCTTC
CDR3aa: CASSLAPGVSYNEQFF

d_gene: NA
j_gene: TRBJ2-1
abundance: few
v_gene: TRBV11-3
CDR3nt: TGTGCCAGCAGCTTGAACAGGGTCAATGAGCAGTTCTTC
CDR3aa: CASSLNRVNEQFF

d_gene: NA
j_gene: TRBJ1-1
abundance: NA
v_gene: TRBV19
CDR3nt: TGTGCCAGTATTAGGGGGACTGGGGGTAAAGCTTTCTTT
CDR3aa: CASIRGTGGKAFF